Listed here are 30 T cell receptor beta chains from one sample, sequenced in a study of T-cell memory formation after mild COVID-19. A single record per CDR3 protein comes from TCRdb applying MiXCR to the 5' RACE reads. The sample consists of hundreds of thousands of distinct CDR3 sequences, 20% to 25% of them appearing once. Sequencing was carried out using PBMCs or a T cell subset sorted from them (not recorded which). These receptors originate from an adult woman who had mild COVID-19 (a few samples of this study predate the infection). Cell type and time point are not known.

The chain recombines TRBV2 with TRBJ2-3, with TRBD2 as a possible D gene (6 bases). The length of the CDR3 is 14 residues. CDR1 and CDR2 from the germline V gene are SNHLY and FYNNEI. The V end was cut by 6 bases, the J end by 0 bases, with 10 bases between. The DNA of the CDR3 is TGTGCCAGCAGGGACTACCCAAGCACAGATACGCAGTATTTT. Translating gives CASRDYPSTDTQYF.

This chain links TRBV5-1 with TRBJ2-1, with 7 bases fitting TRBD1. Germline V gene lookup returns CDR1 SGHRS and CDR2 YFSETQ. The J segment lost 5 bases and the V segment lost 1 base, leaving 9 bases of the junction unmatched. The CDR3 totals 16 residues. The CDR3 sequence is CASSLSTGARHNEQFF. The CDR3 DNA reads TGCGCCAGCAGCTTGTCCACAGGGGCCCGACACAATGAGCAGTTCTTC.

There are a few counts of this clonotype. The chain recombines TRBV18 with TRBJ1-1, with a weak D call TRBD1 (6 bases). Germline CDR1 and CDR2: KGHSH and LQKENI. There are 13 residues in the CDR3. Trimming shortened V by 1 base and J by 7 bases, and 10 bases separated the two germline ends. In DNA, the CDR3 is TGTGCCAGCTCACCACACGAGGGGGGTGAAGCTTTCTTT. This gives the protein CASSPHEGGEAFF.

The DNA of the CDR3 is TGTGCCAGCAGCCAACCGGGACTCCGTATCGACAATGAGCAGTTCTTC. Its protein is CASSQPGLRIDNEQFF. V is TRBV4-2 and J is TRBJ2-1; possible D gene TRBD2, 6 bases. CDR3 size: 16 residues. Germline CDR1 reads LGHNA; CDR2 reads YNFKEQ. Trimming removed 2 bases at V and 5 bases at J, with 16 bases between.

CDR3 sequence reads: CSAEGSGGLTDTQYF. In DNA, the CDR3 is TGCAGCGCAGAAGGGTCGGGAGGGCTCACAGATACGCAGTATTTT. The gene calls are TRBV29-1 and TRBJ2-3; 8 positions match TRBD2. The germline V gene has CDR1 SQVTM and CDR2 ANQGSEA. This CDR3 comprises 15 residues. Trimming took 7 bases from V and 2 from J; bases not matched to a gene: 11.

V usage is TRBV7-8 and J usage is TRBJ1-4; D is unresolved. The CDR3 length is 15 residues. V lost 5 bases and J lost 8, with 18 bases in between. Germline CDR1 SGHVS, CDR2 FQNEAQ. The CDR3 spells CASSPTILPGEKLFF. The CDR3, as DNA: TGTGCCAGCAGCCCCACGATTTTGCCCGGGGAAAAACTGTTTTTT.

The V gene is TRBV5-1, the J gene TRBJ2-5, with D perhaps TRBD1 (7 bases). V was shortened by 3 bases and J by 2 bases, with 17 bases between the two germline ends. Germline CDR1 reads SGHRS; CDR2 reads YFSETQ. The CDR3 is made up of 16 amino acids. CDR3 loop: CASSYLLTGTQETQYF. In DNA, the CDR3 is TGCGCCAGCAGCTACCTACTGACAGGGACTCAAGAGACCCAGTACTTC.

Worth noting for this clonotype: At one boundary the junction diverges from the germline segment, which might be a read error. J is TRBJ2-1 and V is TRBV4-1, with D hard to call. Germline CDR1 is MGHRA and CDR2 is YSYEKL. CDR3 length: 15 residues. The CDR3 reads CASSQALALYNEQFF. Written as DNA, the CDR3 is TGCGCCAGCAGTCAAGCATTGGCTCTTTACAATGAGCAGTTCTTC.

CDR3 DNA: TGCGCCAGCAGCTTTGGGGCCCCAACCTACGAGCAGTACTTC. Translating it yields CASSFGAPTYEQYF. The chain couples TRBV5-1 to TRBJ2-7; possible D gene TRBD1, 5 bases. With 2 bases removed from V and 2 bases from J, the gap between germline ends came to 11 bases. The CDR3 consists of 14 residues. Germline assignment: CDR1 SGHRS and CDR2 YFSETQ.

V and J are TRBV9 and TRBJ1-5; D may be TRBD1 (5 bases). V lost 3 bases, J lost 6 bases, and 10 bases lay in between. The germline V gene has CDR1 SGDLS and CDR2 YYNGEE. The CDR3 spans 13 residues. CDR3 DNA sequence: TGTGCCAGCAGCGAGTTGGGGGGTCAGCCCCAGCATTTT. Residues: CASSELGGQPQHF.

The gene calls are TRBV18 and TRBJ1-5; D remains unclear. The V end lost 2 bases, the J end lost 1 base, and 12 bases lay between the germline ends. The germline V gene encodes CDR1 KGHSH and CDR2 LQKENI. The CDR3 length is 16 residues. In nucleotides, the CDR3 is TGTGCCAGCTCACCATTGGCAGGCCCCAGCAATCAGCCCCAGCATTTT. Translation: CASSPLAGPSNQPQHF.

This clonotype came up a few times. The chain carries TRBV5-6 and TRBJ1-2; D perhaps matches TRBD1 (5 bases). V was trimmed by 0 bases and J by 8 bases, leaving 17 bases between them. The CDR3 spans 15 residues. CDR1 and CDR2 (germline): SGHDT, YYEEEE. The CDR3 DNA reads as TGTGCCAGCAGCTTGGAAACGGGGCACCCGTCGGGCTACACCTTC. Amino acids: CASSLETGHPSGYTF.

DNA of the CDR3: TGTGCCAGCTCACCCTTTTCCCTAGCGGGCCGAGATACGCAGTATTTT. The encoded protein is CASSPFSLAGRDTQYF. The V call is TRBV18, the J call TRBJ2-3; TRBD2 matches 8 bases. Looked up from germline, CDR1 is KGHSH and CDR2 is LQKENI. The CDR3 extends over 16 amino acids. V gave up 3 bases and J gave up 5 bases; unmatched junction bases: 10.

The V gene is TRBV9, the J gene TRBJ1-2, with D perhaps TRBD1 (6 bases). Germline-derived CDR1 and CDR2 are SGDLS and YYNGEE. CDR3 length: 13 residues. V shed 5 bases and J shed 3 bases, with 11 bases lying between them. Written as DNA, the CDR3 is TGTGCCAGCAGAGGGGGACACGACTATGGCTACACCTTC. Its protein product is CASRGGHDYGYTF.

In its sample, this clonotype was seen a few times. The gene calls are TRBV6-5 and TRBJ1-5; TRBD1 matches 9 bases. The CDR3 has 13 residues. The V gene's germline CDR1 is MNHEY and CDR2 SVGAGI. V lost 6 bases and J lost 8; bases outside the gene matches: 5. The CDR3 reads CASRTGTGKPQHF. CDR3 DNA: TGTGCCAGCAGAACCGGGACAGGGAAGCCCCAGCATTTT.

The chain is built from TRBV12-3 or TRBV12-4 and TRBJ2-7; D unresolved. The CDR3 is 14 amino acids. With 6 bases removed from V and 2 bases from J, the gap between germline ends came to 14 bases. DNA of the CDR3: TGTGCCAGCAGCAAGTCGGCAGGCCCCTACGAGCAGTACTTC. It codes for CASSKSAGPYEQYF.

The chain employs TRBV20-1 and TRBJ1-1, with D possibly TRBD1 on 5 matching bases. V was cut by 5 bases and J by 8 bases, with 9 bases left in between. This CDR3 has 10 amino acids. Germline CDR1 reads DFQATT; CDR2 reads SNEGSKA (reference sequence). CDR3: CSAADREAFF. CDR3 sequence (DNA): TGCAGTGCTGCCGACAGAGAAGCTTTCTTT.

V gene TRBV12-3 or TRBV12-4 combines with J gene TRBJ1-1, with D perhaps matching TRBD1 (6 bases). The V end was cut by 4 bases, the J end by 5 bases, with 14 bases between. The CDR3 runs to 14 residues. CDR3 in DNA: TGTGCCAGCAGTTCCGGATCAGGGGTTACTGAAGCTTTCTTT. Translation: CASSSGSGVTEAFF.

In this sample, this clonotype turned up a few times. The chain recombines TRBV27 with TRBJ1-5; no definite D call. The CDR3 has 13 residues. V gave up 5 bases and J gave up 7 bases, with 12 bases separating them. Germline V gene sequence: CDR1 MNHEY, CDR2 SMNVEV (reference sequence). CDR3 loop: CASSGGFPQPQHF. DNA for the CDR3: TGTGCCAGCAGTGGAGGGTTTCCCCAGCCCCAGCATTTT.

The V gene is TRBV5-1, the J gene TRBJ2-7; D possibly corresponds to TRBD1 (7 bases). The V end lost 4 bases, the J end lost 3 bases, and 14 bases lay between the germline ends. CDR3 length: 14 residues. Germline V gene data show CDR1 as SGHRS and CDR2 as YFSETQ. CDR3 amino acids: CASSPRDSRYEQYF. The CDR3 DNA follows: TGCGCCAGCAGCCCGCGGGACAGCCGCTACGAGCAGTACTTC.

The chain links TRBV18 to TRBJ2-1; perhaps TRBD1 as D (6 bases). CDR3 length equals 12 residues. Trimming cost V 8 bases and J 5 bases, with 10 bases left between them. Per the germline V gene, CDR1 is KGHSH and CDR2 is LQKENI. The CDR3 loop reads CASPSGDNEQFF. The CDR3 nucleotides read TGTGCCAGCCCTTCAGGGGACAATGAGCAGTTCTTC.

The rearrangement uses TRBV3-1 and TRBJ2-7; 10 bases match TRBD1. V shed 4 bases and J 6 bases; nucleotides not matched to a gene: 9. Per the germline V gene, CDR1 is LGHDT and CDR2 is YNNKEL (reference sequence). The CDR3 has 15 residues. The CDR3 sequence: CASSRPGQGFTEQYF. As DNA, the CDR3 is TGTGCCAGCAGCCGACCGGGACAGGGGTTCACCGAGCAGTACTTC.

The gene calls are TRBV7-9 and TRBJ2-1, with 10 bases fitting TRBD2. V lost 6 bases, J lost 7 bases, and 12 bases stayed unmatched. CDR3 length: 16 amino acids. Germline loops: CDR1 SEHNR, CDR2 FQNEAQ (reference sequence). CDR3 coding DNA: TGTGCCAGCAGTCCCGCTAGGGCTAGCGGGAGTAATGAGCAGTTCTTC. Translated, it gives CASSPARASGSNEQFF.

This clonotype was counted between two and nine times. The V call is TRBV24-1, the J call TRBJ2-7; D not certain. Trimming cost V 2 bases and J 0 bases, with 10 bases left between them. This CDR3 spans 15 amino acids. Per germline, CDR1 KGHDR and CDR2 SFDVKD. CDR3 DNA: TGTGCCACCAGTGATTGTTACAGTTACTCCTACGAGCAGTACTTC. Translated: CATSDCYSYSYEQYF.

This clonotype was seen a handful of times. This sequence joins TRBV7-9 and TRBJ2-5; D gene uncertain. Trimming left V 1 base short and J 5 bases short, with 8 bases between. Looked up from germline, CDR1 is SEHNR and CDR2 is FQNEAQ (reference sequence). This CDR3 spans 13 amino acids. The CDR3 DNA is TGTGCCAGCAGCTTAGATCTGGAGGAGACCCAGTACTTC. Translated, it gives CASSLDLEETQYF.

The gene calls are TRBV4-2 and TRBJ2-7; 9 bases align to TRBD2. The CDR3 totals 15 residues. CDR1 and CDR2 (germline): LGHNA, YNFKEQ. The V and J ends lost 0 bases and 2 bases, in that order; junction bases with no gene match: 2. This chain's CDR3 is CASSQELAGAYEQYF. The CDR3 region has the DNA TGTGCCAGCAGCCAAGAATTAGCGGGAGCCTACGAGCAGTACTTC.

The DNA of the CDR3 is TGTGCCAGCAGCTTACGAGGACAGGGGGTAGCCTACGAGCAGTACTTC. Translating it yields CASSLRGQGVAYEQYF. The chain carries TRBV7-2 and TRBJ2-7, with TRBD1 identical over 10 bases. CDR1 and CDR2 from the germline V gene are SGHTA and FQGNSA. The length of the CDR3 is 16 residues. With V trimmed by 2 bases and J by 2 bases, 6 bases remained unmatched.

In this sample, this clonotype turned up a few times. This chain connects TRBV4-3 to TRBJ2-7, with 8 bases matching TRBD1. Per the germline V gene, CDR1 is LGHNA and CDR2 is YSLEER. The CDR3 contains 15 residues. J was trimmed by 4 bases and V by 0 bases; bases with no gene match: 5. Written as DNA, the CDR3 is TGCGCCAGCAGCCAAGAGAGGGACAGGTTTTACGAGCAGTACTTC. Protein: CASSQERDRFYEQYF.

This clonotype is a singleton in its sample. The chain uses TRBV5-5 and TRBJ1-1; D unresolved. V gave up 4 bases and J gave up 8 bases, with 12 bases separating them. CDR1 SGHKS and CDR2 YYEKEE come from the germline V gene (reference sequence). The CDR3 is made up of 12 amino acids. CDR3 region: CASSLPGGEAFF. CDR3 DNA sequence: TGTGCCAGCAGCCTACCGGGAGGCGAAGCTTTCTTT.

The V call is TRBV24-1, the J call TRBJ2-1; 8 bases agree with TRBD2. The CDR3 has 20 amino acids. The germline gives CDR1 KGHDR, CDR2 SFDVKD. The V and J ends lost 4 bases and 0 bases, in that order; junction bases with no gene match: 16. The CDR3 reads CATSDTRTSRSKSSYNEQFF. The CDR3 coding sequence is TGTGCCACCAGTGACACTCGGACTAGCAGATCGAAGAGCTCCTACAATGAGCAGTTCTTC.